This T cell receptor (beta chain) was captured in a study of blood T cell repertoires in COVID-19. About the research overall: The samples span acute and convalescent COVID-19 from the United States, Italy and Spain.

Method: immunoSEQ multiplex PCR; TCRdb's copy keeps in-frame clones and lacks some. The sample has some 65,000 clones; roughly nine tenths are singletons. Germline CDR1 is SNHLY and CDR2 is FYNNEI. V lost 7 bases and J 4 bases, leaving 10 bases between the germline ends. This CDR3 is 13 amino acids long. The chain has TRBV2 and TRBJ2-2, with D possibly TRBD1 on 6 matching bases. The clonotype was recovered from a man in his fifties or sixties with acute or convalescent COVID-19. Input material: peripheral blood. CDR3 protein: CASTKDSTGELFF. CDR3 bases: TGTGCCAGCACTAAGGACAGCACCGGGGAGCTGTTTTTT.